This T cell receptor beta chain appears in the sequencing data of a study of T-cell memory formation after mild COVID-19. V lost 5 bases to trimming and J lost 10 bases; unmatched junction nucleotides: 11. This CDR3 region has 15 residues. The V gene's germline CDR1 is SGHTA and CDR2 FQGTGA. A 5'RACE reaction primed in the constant segment made cDNA libraries of TCR alpha and TCR beta, and these carried sample barcodes and UMIs. TCRdb analysed the 5' RACE reads with MiXCR anew, one entry per CDR3 protein. Here the sample spans under 300,000 distinct CDR3 sequences, 8.2% being singletons. Sample: PBMCs or a T cell subset sorted from them (not recorded which). V gene TRBV7-3 combines with J gene TRBJ2-3; TRBD2 matches 11 bases. This receptor was obtained from a man aged 18 to 30 who had mild COVID-19 (a few samples of this study predate the infection). Cell type and time point are not known. The DNA for the CDR3 is TGTGCCAGCAGCCCCCTAGCGGGGGGCCGCAAGGCGCAGTATTTT. As protein: CASSPLAGGRKAQYF. Drawing the rest from reference TRBV7-3 and TRBJ2-3, the complete variable domain is GAGVSQTPSNKVTEKGKYVELRCDPISGHTALYWYRQSLGQGPEFLIYFQGTGAADDSGLPNDRFFAVRPEGSVSTLKIQRTERGDSAVYLCASSPLAGGRKAQYFGPGTRLTVL.